These 3 T cell receptor beta chains came from one sample sequenced in a study of CD8+ T cells in alopecia areata. cDNA prepared by RNA extraction and subsequent reverse transcription served as the template for sequencing. Some clones are missing from TCRdb's copy, which holds only in-frame ones; the method was immunoSEQ multiplex PCR. Altogether about 200,000 clones are present, about 64% being singletons, with the ten largest covering 4% to 4.5%. Treatment described: oral pan-JAK inhibitor, 5-10 mg twice daily. Sequenced material: CD4+ T cells sorted from blood, taken at week 4, from a patient treated with tofacitinib. Receptor source: a human donor with alopecia areata.

The chain combines TRBV25-1 with TRBJ1-2, with 8 bases that match TRBD1. The V and J ends lost 6 bases and 8 bases, in that order; junction bases with no gene match: 8. Germline CDR1 reads MGHDK; CDR2 reads SYGVNS. This CDR3 has 13 amino acids. The CDR3 DNA follows: TGTGCCAGCAGGCCCCAGGGGGCTTGGGGCTACACCTTC. This translates into CASRPQGAWGYTF.

V is TRBV7-2 and J is TRBJ2-5, with D perhaps matching TRBD2 (5 bases). The V and J ends lost 0 bases and 5 bases respectively, with 10 bases between them. The CDR3 is 14 residues long. The V gene's germline CDR1 is SGHTA and CDR2 FQGNSA. CDR3 loop: CASSLARARETQYF. DNA of the CDR3: TGTGCCAGCAGCTTAGCGAGGGCTCGGGAGACCCAGTACTTC.

The rearrangement links TRBV1 to TRBJ2-3; TRBD2 is the table's D call, not checked against the DNA. TRBV1 constitutes a pseudogene. The CDR3 runs 19 residues. DNA for the CDR3: TGCACCAGCAGCCCAGCACCGGGACTAGCGGGGGGCCGTGGAGATACGCAGTATTTT. Its protein product is CTSSPAPGLAGGRGDTQYF.